These T cell receptor beta chains were read from a single sample in a study of T cells in Graves' hyperthyroidism and ophthalmopathy. TCRdb reprocessed the multiplex PCR reads via MiXCR and lists one record per CDR3 protein. Among about 270,000 distinct CDR3 sequences, approximately 20% were seen once, and the ten largest hold around 60%. The sequenced sample was blood. These receptors were collected from a man between 25 and 39 years old with Graves' ophthalmopathy. CDR3s leave out the opening cysteine and the closing phenylalanine or tryptophan. A D gene is named only where the DNA matches it firmly. Rows give clone size only sometimes, using once, few, many, or a class for an expanded clone.

clone_size j_call d_call v_call cdr3_length cdr3_aa
few TRBJ2-2 . TRBV3-1 13 ASSQGSGNTGELF
. TRBJ2-1 TRBD2 TRBV19 13 ASSILAGAGNEQF
. TRBJ2-7 TRBD2 TRBV7-2 13 ASSPLAGGVNEQY
. TRBJ2-2 . TRBV19 13 ASSIAGTYTGELF
few TRBJ2-2 . TRBV7-3 15 ASSLAVEDRYTGELF
few TRBJ2-3 . TRBV27 10 ASSHQTDTQY
. TRBJ1-5 . TRBV12-3/TRBV12-4 14 ASSLALGPSNQPQH
. TRBJ2-7 . TRBV30 9 AWSVGQEQY
. TRBJ2-1 . TRBV12-3/TRBV12-4 13 ASSLAVSSYNEQF
many TRBJ1-2 . TRBV11-2 14 ASSPQDSSLGYGYT
. TRBJ1-1 . TRBV12-3/TRBV12-4 13 ASSPRWRGVTEAF
. TRBJ2-1 TRBD2 TRBV11-3 15 ASSLFRGTSGRNEQF
. TRBJ2-7 TRBD2 TRBV5-5 13 ASSIGLAGIYEQY
. TRBJ2-1 . TRBV20-1 10 SVHPGGNEQF
few TRBJ2-1 TRBD2 TRBV9 15 ASSSGASGGGYNEQF
few TRBJ2-2 . TRBV28 12 ASSSLPGTGELF
. TRBJ2-3 TRBD2 TRBV30 11 AWGTSGTDTQY
. TRBJ2-7 TRBD2 TRBV20-1 11 SATRTSGDEQY
many TRBJ2-1 TRBD2 TRBV11-3 12 ASGRLAGGGEQF
few TRBJ1-2 TRBD1 TRBV6-2/TRBV6-3 11 ASRSQGDYGYT
few TRBJ1-4 . TRBV7-2 14 ASSPSQGLANEKLF
. TRBJ2-6 . TRBV28 11 ASSLNHPGVLT
few TRBJ1-1 . TRBV6-1 12 ASSEALHLPGAF
. TRBJ2-1 TRBD2 TRBV20-1 14 SATPLAENAYNEQF
. TRBJ2-7 TRBD2 TRBV28 13 ASRLGGTQKYEQY
many TRBJ1-1 . TRBV3-1 14 ASSQEGQAPNTEAF
. TRBJ1-6 . TRBV5-4 12 ASRSSGLNSPLH
many TRBJ2-7 TRBD1 TRBV29-1 11 SARDSSIHEQY
. TRBJ1-6 TRBD1 TRBV20-1 11 SVPTGDNSPLH
many TRBJ1-5 . TRBV11-2 11 ASSLWQNQPQH
few TRBJ2-1 TRBD2 TRBV20-1 12 SGLAESPINEQF
many TRBJ2-3 TRBD2 TRBV9 13 ASSRSGSDTNTQY
. TRBJ1-5 . TRBV20-1 12 SAGTHNSNQPQH
few TRBJ1-4 . TRBV6-2/TRBV6-3 12 ASSPRGASEKLF
many TRBJ2-7 . TRBV9 15 ASIDGDLQGIIYEQY
many TRBJ1-6 . TRBV30 11 AWSEGTGSPLH
few TRBJ1-3 . TRBV12-3/TRBV12-4 11 ASSPPIGNTIY
many TRBJ2-2 . TRBV30 12 AWIRTPNTGELF
few TRBJ2-1 TRBD1 TRBV7-9 13 ASSSDRGTYNEQF
many TRBJ2-6 . TRBV12-3/TRBV12-4 18 ASTRFLGGGDHSGANVLT
. TRBJ2-1 TRBD1 TRBV2 14 ASSPHRQGTYNEQF
. TRBJ2-5 . TRBV25-1 13 ASSEYTVVGETQY
once TRBJ1-2 TRBD1 TRBV29-1 12 SAGQGLGDYGYT
few TRBJ1-1 . TRBV10-3 12 AISESLGDTEAF
many TRBJ2-7 . TRBV9 11 ASSPSRGYEQY
. TRBJ2-1 TRBD2 TRBV24-1 14 ATSDPGLAGVNEQF
. TRBJ1-2 . TRBV18 10 ASSPSDSGYT
few TRBJ1-4 TRBD1 TRBV6-1 11 ASSLETGGGLF
. TRBJ1-4 TRBD1 TRBV6-1 12 ASSWDRGSEKLF